This TCR beta chain was found in a study of PD-1 blockade in classical Hodgkin lymphoma. Across the whole study: Intravenous infusions of nivolumab 3 mg/kg reached patients every 2 weeks. The study, taken as a whole, reports: Lower baseline TCR diversity marked trial partial responders and progressors. Newly diagnosed patients were reported to start with lower TCR diversity than healthy donors.

Time point noted: cycle 4 day 1 (C4D1), after five to seven weeks of nivolumab. Following autologous stem cell transplantation, relapse occurred in every patient, and exposure to brentuximab vedotin varied. Reported best responses ranged across complete response, partial response or progressive disease. This CDR3 spans 17 amino acids. The germline gives CDR1 SSHAT, CDR2 FNYEAQ (reference sequence). A word on this clone: Its antigen is not identified. A junction boundary mismatches the germline segment, possibly from a read error.

Assay: immunoSEQ multiplex PCR; the TCRdb copy retains only in-frame clones and omits some. The table shows around 60,000 clones, with about 89% occurring only once. Source: peripheral blood mononuclear cells (PBMCs), taken before the fourth cycle of nivolumab. The gene calls are TRBV7-7 and TRBJ2-1; D may be TRBD1 or TRBD2 (6 bases each). The sequence came from a human donor with classical Hodgkin lymphoma. Here the CDR3 DNA reads TGTGCTAGCAGCTTACGATTCGGGGGCCCCAACGACAATGAGCAGTTCTTC. It encodes CASSLRFGGPNDNEQFF.